The rows below give T cell receptor beta chains drawn from one sample of a study of blood T cell repertoires in COVID-19. Assay used: immunoSEQ multiplex PCR; TCRdb lists only in-frame clones, some missing. The table lists roughly 54,000 clones, 84% of them singletons, with more than 2.5% in the top ten. The sequenced sample consisted of peripheral blood. The receptor source for this set is a man aged 50 or older with acute or convalescent COVID-19. Both conserved end residues are part of each CDR3. The order of the fields is J gene, clone size, V gene, D gene, CDR3 protein, CDR3 DNA. D genes are given only for firm matches. Clone size is given for some rows only: seen once, a few or many times, or a class if the clone is expanded.

TRBJ2-3 | - | TRBV28 | TRBD1 | CASSRAGGADTQYF | TGTGCCAGCAGTCGAGCAGGGGGCGCAGATACGCAGTATTTT
TRBJ1-1 | - | TRBV28 | - | CASSSLQGPDTEAFF | TGTGCCAGCAGTTCCCTACAGGGTCCGGACACTGAAGCTTTCTTT
TRBJ2-3 | - | TRBV9 | TRBD2 | CASSVGLLAGLDTQYF | TGTGCCAGCAGCGTAGGGTTACTAGCGGGATTAGATACGCAGTATTTT
TRBJ1-1 | - | TRBV9 | - | CASSVADTEAFF | TGTGCCAGCAGCGTAGCGGACACTGAAGCTTTCTTT
TRBJ2-2 | - | TRBV4-1 | - | CASSPSRNTGELFF | TGCGCCAGCAGCCCTAGCAGAAACACCGGGGAGCTGTTTTTT
TRBJ2-5 | - | TRBV19 | TRBD1 | CASSMDRAKETQYF | TGTGCCAGTAGTATGGACAGGGCGAAAGAGACCCAGTACTTC
TRBJ1-2 | - | TRBV19 | TRBD1 | CASRSGQGEDGYTF | TGTGCCAGTAGATCCGGACAGGGCGAGGATGGCTACACCTTC
TRBJ1-4 | - | TRBV9 | - | CASSEEAYNEKLFF | TGTGCCAGCAGCGAGGAGGCCTATAATGAAAAACTGTTTTTT
TRBJ2-7 | few | TRBV19 | TRBD1 | CASGQGYEQYF | TGTGCCAGTGGACAGGGTTACGAGCAGTACTTC
TRBJ2-1 | - | TRBV29-1 | TRBD2 | CSVVGGGEQFF | TGCAGCGTTGTCGGCGGGGGAGAGCAGTTCTTC
TRBJ1-1 | - | TRBV5-1 | TRBD1 | CASSSPWDRGVGTEAFF | TGCGCCAGCAGCTCGCCCTGGGACAGGGGTGTGGGCACTGAAGCTTTCTTT
TRBJ1-6 | few | TRBV2 | - | CASIEEASPLHF | TGTGCCAGCATCGAAGAGGCTTCACCCCTCCACTTT
TRBJ2-2 | - | TRBV6-1 | - | CASSETPTGNTGELFF | TGTGCCAGCAGTGAAACCCCAACAGGGAACACCGGGGAGCTGTTTTTT
TRBJ1-5 | - | TRBV19 | - | CASSALGDGGQPQHF | TGTGCCAGTAGTGCGCTAGGGGATGGGGGGCAGCCCCAGCATTTT
TRBJ1-3 | - | TRBV11-2 | - | CASSSIQGNSGNTIYF | TGTGCCAGCAGCTCCATACAGGGAAACTCTGGAAACACCATATATTTT
TRBJ1-1 | - | TRBV18 | TRBD1 | CASSPPDRGGVNTETFF | TGTGCCAGCTCACCACCGGACAGGGGGGGGGTAAACACTGAAACTTTCTTT
TRBJ2-1 | - | TRBV21-1 | - | CASRTSATYNEQFF | TGTGCCAGCCGGACTAGCGCTACCTACAATGAGCAGTTCTTC
TRBJ2-7 | - | TRBV4-1 | TRBD2 | CASSQTSTSGILGGYEQYF | TGCGCCAGCAGCCAAACCTCGACTAGCGGGATCCTAGGGGGCTACGAGCAGTACTTC
TRBJ1-5 | - | TRBV27 | TRBD1 | CASGGQGGQPQHF | TGTGCCAGCGGCGGACAGGGTGGTCAGCCCCAGCATTTT
TRBJ1-6 | - | TRBV19 | TRBD1 | CASSTTGSSYNSPLHF | TGTGCCAGTAGTACGACAGGGAGCTCCTATAATTCACCCCTCCACTTT
TRBJ2-3 | - | TRBV5-5 | - | CASSLTGIPTDTQYF | TGTGCCAGCAGCTTGACAGGGATTCCCACAGATACGCAGTATTTT
TRBJ1-5 | few | TRBV15 | - | CATSSSFNQPQHF | TGTGCCACCAGCTCGTCTTTCAATCAGCCCCAGCATTTT
TRBJ1-4 | - | TRBV4-1 | - | CASSKGKGAGVRNEKLFF | TGCGCCAGCAGCAAAGGGAAAGGGGCGGGGGTAAGGAATGAAAAACTGTTTTTT
TRBJ1-2 | - | TRBV4-1 | - | CASSQDARSQGYDGYTF | TGCGCCAGCAGCCAAGATGCTCGGTCACAGGGTTACGATGGCTACACCTTC
TRBJ2-2 | - | TRBV5-1 | - | CASSLEPRDTGELFF | TGCGCCAGCAGCTTGGAGCCCCGGGACACCGGGGAGCTGTTTTTT
TRBJ2-1 | few | TRBV7-2 | - | CASSLVGHSYNEQFF | TGTGCCAGCAGCTTAGTGGGGCACTCCTACAATGAGCAGTTCTTC
TRBJ1-4 | - | TRBV27 | TRBD1 | CASRSEGAENEKLFF | TGTGCCAGCCGATCCGAGGGGGCGGAAAATGAAAAACTGTTTTTT
TRBJ1-1 | - | TRBV20-1 | - | CSAYRVTEAFF | TGCAGTGCGTACCGGGTCACTGAAGCTTTCTTT
TRBJ2-1 | - | TRBV7-3 | TRBD2 | CASSLFSSGSYNEQFF | TGTGCCAGCAGCTTATTTTCTAGCGGATCCTACAATGAGCAGTTCTTC
TRBJ1-6 | - | TRBV21-1 | - | CVDWGTGHNSPLHF | TGTGTAGATTGGGGGACAGGACATAATTCACCCCTCCACTTT
TRBJ1-5 | few | TRBV5-1 | - | CASSLDLSQNQPQHF | TGCGCCAGCAGCTTGGATCTGTCGCAGAATCAGCCCCAGCATTTT
TRBJ1-2 | - | TRBV2 | TRBD1 | CASSLQGHGGYTF | TGTGCCAGCAGTTTACAGGGGCACGGTGGCTACACCTTC
TRBJ2-5 | - | TRBV7-2 | - | CASSLETRASETQYF | TGTGCCAGCAGCTTAGAGACGCGGGCCTCGGAGACCCAGTACTTC
TRBJ2-3 | - | TRBV7-8 | - | CASSPEAQGSRTQYF | TGTGCCAGCAGCCCTGAAGCGCAGGGGTCACGTACGCAGTATTTT
TRBJ2-7 | - | TRBV2 | - | CASSEAVLSGDEQYF | TGTGCCAGCAGTGAAGCGGTGCTGTCCGGGGACGAGCAGTACTTC
TRBJ1-1 | - | TRBV7-3 | - | CASSLQGLGEAFF | TGTGCCAGCAGCTTACAGGGATTGGGGGAAGCTTTCTTT
TRBJ2-1 | - | TRBV14 | TRBD1 | CASSKRTGGVKGWTDEQFF | TGTGCCAGCAGCAAGCGGACAGGGGGCGTAAAAGGCTGGACGGATGAGCAGTTCTTC
TRBJ2-1 | once | TRBV5-6 | - | CASRLTGQPNLNEQFF | TGTGCCAGCAGACTGACAGGCCAACCAAATTTAAATGAGCAGTTCTTC
TRBJ2-7 | - | TRBV27 | TRBD1 | CASSPMGQGAPYEQYF | TGTGCCAGCAGTCCGATGGGACAGGGTGCCCCCTACGAGCAGTACTTC
TRBJ1-1 | - | TRBV29-1 | TRBD1 | CSVASTGGVTEAFF | TGCAGCGTTGCTTCGACAGGGGGCGTCACTGAAGCTTTCTTT
TRBJ2-7 | - | TRBV11-2 | TRBD2 | CASSLDRGLAGVSEQYF | TGTGCCAGCAGCTTAGATAGGGGACTAGCGGGAGTTTCCGAGCAGTACTTC
TRBJ2-7 | - | TRBV28 | - | CASTDSLYEQYF | TGTGCCAGCACGGACAGCTTATACGAGCAGTACTTC
TRBJ1-6 | - | TRBV6-1 | TRBD1 | CASGVSGTGAIRSPLHF | TGTGCCAGCGGTGTATCCGGGACAGGGGCCATTCGATCACCCCTCCACTTT
TRBJ1-2 | - | TRBV20-1 | - | CSARQLYGYTF | TGCAGTGCTAGACAACTCTATGGCTACACCTTC
TRBJ1-5 | - | TRBV30 | TRBD1 | CAWGQGVNQPQHF | TGTGCCTGGGGGCAGGGGGTAAATCAGCCCCAGCATTTT
TRBJ2-5 | - | TRBV4-1 | - | CASSQDRSKETQYF | TGCGCCAGCAGCCAAGATCGGAGCAAAGAGACCCAGTACTTC
TRBJ2-2 | - | TRBV27 | - | CASSSYTGELFF | TGTGCCAGCAGTTCCTACACCGGGGAGCTGTTTTTT
TRBJ1-3 | few | TRBV19 | - | CASSIRTDVGNTIYF | TGTGCCAGTAGTATCCGGACAGATGTTGGAAACACCATATATTTT
TRBJ2-7 | - | TRBV28 | - | CASSFVAGPPYEQYF | TGTGCCAGCAGTTTCGTGGCGGGACCCCCCTACGAGCAGTACTTC
TRBJ2-7 | few | TRBV19 | TRBD1 | CASSMVAGGSYEQYF | TGTGCCAGTAGTATGGTGGCAGGGGGCTCCTACGAGCAGTACTTC
TRBJ1-1 | - | TRBV5-4 | - | CASSLGRGYTEAFF | TGTGCCAGCAGCTTAGGTCGCGGCTACACTGAAGCTTTCTTT
TRBJ2-7 | - | TRBV4-1 | - | CASSQVGLLSYEQYF | TGCGCCAGCAGCCAAGTGGGACTTCTATCCTACGAGCAGTACTTC